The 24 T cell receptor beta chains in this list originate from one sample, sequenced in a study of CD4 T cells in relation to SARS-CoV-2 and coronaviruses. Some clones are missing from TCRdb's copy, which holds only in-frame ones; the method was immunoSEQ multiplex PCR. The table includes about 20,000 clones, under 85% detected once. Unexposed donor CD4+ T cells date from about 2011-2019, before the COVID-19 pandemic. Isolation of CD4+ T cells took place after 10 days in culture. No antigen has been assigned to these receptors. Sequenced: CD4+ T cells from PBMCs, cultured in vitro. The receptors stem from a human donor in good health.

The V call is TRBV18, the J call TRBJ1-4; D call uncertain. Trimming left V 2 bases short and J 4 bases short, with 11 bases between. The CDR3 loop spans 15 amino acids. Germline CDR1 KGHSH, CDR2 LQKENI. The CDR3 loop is CASSPWALSNEKLFF. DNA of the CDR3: TGTGCCAGCTCACCATGGGCTTTGAGTAATGAAAAACTGTTTTTT.

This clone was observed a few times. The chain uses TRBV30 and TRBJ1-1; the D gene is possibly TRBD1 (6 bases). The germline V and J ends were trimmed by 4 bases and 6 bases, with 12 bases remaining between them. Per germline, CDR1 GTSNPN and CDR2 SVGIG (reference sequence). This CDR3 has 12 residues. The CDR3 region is CAWMAGVSEAFF. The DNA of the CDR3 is TGTGCCTGGATGGCAGGGGTATCTGAAGCTTTCTTT. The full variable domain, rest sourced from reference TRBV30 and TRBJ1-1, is SQTIHQWPATLVQPVGSPLSLECTVEGTSNPNLYWYRQAAGRGLQLLFYSVGIGQISSEVPQNLSASRPQDRQFILSSKKLLLSDSGFYLCAWMAGVSEAFFGQGTRLTVV.

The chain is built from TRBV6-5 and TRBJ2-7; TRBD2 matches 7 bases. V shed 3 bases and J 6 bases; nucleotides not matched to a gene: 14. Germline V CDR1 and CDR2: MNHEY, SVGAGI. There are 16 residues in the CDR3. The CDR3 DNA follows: TGTGCCAGCAGTTATTTAACCAGCGGGAAGCTGTCCGAGCAGTACTTC. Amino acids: CASSYLTSGKLSEQYF.

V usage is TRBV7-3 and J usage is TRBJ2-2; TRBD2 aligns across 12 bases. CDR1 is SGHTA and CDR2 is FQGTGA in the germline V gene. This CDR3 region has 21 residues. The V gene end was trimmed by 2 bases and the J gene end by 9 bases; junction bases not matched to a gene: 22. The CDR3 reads CASSLGGQNWTSGTFSRELFF. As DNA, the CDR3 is TGTGCCAGCAGCTTAGGGGGACAGAACTGGACTAGCGGGACTTTTTCCCGGGAGCTGTTTTTT.

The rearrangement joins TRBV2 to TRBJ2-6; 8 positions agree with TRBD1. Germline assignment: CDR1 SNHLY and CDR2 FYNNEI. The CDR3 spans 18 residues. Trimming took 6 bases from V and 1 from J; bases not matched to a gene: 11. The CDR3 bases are TGTGCCAGCAGGAAAATGACAGGGGATATTTCTGGGGCCAACGTCCTGACTTTC. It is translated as CASRKMTGDISGANVLTF.

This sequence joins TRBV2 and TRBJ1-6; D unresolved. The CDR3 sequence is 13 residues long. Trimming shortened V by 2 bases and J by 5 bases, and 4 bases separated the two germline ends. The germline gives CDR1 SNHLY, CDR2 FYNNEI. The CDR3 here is CASSERNNSPLHF. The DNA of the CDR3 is TGTGCCAGCAGTGAACGAAATAATTCACCCCTCCACTTT.

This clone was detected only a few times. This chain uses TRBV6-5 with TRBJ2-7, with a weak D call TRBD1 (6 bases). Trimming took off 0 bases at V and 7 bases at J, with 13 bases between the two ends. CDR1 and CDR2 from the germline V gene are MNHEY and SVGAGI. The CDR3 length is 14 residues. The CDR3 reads CASSYSATGLEQYF. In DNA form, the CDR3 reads TGTGCCAGCAGTTACTCCGCAACAGGGCTAGAGCAGTACTTC.

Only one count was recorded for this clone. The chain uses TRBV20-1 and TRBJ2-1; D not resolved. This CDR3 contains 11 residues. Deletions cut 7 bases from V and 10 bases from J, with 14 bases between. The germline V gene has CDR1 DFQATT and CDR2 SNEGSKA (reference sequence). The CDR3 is CSVISEVEQFF. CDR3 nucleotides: TGCAGTGTAATCTCCGAAGTCGAGCAGTTCTTC.

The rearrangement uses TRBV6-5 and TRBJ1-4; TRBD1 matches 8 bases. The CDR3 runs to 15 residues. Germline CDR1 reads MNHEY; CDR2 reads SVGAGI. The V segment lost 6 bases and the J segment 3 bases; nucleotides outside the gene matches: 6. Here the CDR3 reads CASREPQGANEKLFF. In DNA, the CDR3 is TGTGCCAGCAGAGAGCCACAGGGGGCTAATGAAAAACTGTTTTTT.

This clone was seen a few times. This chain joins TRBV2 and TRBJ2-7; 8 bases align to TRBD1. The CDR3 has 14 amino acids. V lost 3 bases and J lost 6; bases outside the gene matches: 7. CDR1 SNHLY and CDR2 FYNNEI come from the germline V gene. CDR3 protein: CASSEFGQGSEQYF. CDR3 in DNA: TGTGCCAGCAGTGAGTTCGGACAGGGAAGCGAGCAGTACTTC.

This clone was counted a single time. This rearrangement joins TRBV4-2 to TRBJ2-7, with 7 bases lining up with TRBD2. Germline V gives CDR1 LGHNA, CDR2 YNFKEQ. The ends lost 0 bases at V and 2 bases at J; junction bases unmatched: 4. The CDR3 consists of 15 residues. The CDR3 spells CASSQDLAVAYEQYF. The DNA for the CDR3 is TGTGCCAGCAGCCAAGACCTAGCGGTCGCCTACGAGCAGTACTTC.

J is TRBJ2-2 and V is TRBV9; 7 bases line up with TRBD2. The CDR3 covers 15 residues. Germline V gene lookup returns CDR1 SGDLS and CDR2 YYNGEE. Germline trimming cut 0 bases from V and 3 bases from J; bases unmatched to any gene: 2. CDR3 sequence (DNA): TGTGCCAGCAGCGTAGGGCTAGCGGACACCGGGGAGCTGTTTTTT. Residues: CASSVGLADTGELFF.

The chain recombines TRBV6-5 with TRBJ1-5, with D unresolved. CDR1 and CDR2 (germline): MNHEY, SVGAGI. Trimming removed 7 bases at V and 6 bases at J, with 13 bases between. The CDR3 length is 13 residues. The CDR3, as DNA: TGTGCCAGCACCATCCTCCGGGGTCAGCCCCAGCATTTT. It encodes CASTILRGQPQHF.

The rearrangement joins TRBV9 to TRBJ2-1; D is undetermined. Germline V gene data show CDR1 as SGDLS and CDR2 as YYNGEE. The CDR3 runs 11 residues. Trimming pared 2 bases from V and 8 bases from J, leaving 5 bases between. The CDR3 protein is CASSVYDEQFF. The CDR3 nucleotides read TGTGCCAGCAGCGTTTACGATGAGCAGTTCTTC. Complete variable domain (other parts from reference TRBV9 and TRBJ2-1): DSGVTQTPKHLITATGQRVTLRCSPRSGDLSVYWYQQSLDQGLQFLIQYYNGEERAKGNILERFSAQQFPDLHSELNLSSLELGDSALYFCASSVYDEQFFGPGTRLTVL.

CDR3 bases: TGTGCCAGCTCACCACCTGATCTAGCGCGAGATACGCAGTATTTT. Its protein is CASSPPDLARDTQYF. V usage is TRBV18 and J usage is TRBJ2-3; a possible D gene is TRBD2 (6 bases). The CDR3 has 15 amino acids. The germline V gene has CDR1 KGHSH and CDR2 LQKENI. Deletions cut 0 bases from V and 5 bases from J, with 12 bases between.

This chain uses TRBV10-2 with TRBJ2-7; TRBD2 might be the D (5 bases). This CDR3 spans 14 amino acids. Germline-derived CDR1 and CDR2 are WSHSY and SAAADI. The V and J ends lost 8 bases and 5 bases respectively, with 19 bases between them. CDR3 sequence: CASGLTGTDDEQYF. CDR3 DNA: TGCGCCAGCGGCTTGACGGGAACGGACGACGAGCAGTACTTC.

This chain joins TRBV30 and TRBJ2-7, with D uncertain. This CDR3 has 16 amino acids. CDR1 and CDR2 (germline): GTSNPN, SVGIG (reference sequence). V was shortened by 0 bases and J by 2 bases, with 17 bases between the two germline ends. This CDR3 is CAWSVLRAAKTYEQYF. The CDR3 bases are TGTGCCTGGAGTGTACTACGGGCAGCTAAAACCTACGAGCAGTACTTC.

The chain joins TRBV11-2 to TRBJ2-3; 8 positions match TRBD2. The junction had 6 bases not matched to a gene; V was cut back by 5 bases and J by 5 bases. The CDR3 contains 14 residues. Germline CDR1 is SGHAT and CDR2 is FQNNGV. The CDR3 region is CASSETTSGDTQYF. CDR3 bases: TGTGCCAGCAGCGAAACTACTAGCGGAGATACGCAGTATTTT.

This CDR3 reads CASSPQGTDTQYF. The CDR3 nucleotides read TGTGCCAGCAGCCCACAGGGCACAGATACGCAGTATTTT. This sequence joins TRBV7-3 and TRBJ2-3; TRBD1 is a possible D gene (5 bases). CDR1 is SGHTA and CDR2 is FQGTGA in the germline V gene. Trimming took off 5 bases at V and 1 base at J, with 7 bases between the two ends. The CDR3 has 13 residues. The full variable domain, its missing parts supplied by reference TRBV7-3 and TRBJ2-3, is GAGVSQTPSNKVTEKGKYVELRCDPISGHTALYWYRQSLGQGPEFLIYFQGTGAADDSGLPNDRFFAVRPEGSVSTLKIQRTERGDSAVYLCASSPQGTDTQYFGPGTRLTVL.

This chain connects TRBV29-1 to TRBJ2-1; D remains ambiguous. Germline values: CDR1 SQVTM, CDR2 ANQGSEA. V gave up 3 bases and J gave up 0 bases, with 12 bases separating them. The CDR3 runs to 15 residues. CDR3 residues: CSVDGVLSSYNEQFF. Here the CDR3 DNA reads TGCAGCGTTGATGGGGTTTTGAGCTCCTACAATGAGCAGTTCTTC.

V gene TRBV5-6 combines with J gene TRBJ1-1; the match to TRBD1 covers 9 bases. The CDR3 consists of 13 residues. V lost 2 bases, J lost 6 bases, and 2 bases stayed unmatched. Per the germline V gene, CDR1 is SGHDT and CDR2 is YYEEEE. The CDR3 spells CASSFTGGPEAFF. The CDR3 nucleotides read TGTGCCAGCAGCTTTACAGGGGGCCCTGAAGCTTTCTTT.

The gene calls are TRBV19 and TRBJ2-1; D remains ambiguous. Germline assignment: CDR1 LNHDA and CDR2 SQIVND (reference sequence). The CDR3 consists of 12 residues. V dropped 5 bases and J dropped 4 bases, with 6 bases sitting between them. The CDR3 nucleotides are TGTGCCAGTAGTCAAAGTTACAATGAGCAGTTCTTC. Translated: CASSQSYNEQFF.

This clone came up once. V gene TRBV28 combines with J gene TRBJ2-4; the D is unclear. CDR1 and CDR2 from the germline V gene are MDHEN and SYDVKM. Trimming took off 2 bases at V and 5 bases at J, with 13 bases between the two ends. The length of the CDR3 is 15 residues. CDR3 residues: CASSLNGFPENIQYF. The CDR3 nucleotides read TGTGCCAGCAGTTTAAATGGATTTCCAGAAAACATTCAGTACTTC.

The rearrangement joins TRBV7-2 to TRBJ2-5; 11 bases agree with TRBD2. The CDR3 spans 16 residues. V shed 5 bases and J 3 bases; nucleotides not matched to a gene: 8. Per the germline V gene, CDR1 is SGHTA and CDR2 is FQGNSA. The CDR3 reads CASSPQLLAGEETQYF. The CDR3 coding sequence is TGTGCCAGCAGCCCACAATTACTAGCGGGGGAAGAGACCCAGTACTTC.